This is a list of T cell receptor beta chains from one sample in a study of cytomegalovirus exposure and HLA in healthy donors. The table came from immunoSEQ multiplex PCR; TCRdb's copy has only in-frame clones and leaves some out. Among 110,000 or so clones listed, approximately 74% were seen once. The source material was PBMCs. These receptors originate from a woman aged 45-65 years in good health and CMV-seropositive. Both conserved end residues are part of each CDR3. A D gene is named only where the DNA matches it firmly. Some rows have no size entry. The others give once, few or many, or a class for an expanded clone.

>.|TRBV6-5|TRBJ1-4|TRBD1
TGTGCCAGCAGTTACGGGACAGAGAATGAAAAACTGTTTTTT
CASSYGTENEKLFF
>.|TRBV9|TRBJ1-2|.
TGTGCCAGCAGCCCCCCGACAGCTACCTATGGCTACACCTTC
CASSPPTATYGYTF
>.|TRBV5-4|TRBJ2-5|TRBD2
TGTGCCAGCAGCCCGAAGCTAGCGGGAGAGACCCAGTACTTC
CASSPKLAGETQYF
>.|TRBV9|TRBJ1-2|.
TGTGCCAGCAGCGTCGGCGGCAGCCCTAACTATGGCTACACCTTC
CASSVGGSPNYGYTF
>.|TRBV11-2|TRBJ1-1|.
TGTGCCAGCAGCCGAGGCCTGAACACTGAAGCTTTCTTT
CASSRGLNTEAFF
>.|TRBV5-6|TRBJ2-2|TRBD2
TGTGCCAGCAGCTTAGGGAGACTAGCGGGAGGTATCACCGGGGAGCTGTTTTTT
CASSLGRLAGGITGELFF
>once|TRBV7-2|TRBJ2-7|TRBD1
TGTGCCAGCAGACCGGGACAGGGGGCCAACGAGCAGTACTTC
CASRPGQGANEQYF
>.|TRBV9|TRBJ2-1|.
TGTGCCAGCAGCGTAGCCCAGTTCCGGGGAGTGAACAATGAGCAGTTCTTC
CASSVAQFRGVNNEQFF
>.|TRBV4-3|TRBJ2-3|TRBD1
TGCGCCAGCAGCCAAGAGGGACAGCCCACTAACACAGATACGCAGTATTTT
CASSQEGQPTNTDTQYF
>once|TRBV7-2|TRBJ2-1|.
TGTGCCAGCAGCCCCCTGAGCTCCTACAATGAGCAGTTCTTC
CASSPLSSYNEQFF
>.|TRBV5-1|TRBJ1-2|TRBD1
TGCGCCAGCAGCTTGACAGGGGCCCTGTCTTCAGACCGCGGCGATGGCTACACCTTC
CASSLTGALSSDRGDGYTF
>.|TRBV4-3|TRBJ1-2|.
TGCGCCAGCAGCCAAGTGGAGGGGTCCTATAGCTATGGCTACACCTTC
CASSQVEGSYSYGYTF
>.|TRBV5-1|TRBJ2-2|.
TGCGCCAGCAGCTTGACCCACACATCCGACACCGGGGAGCTGTTTTTT
CASSLTHTSDTGELFF
>.|TRBV5-4|TRBJ2-1|TRBD2
TGTGCCAGCAGCCCGGACACTAGCGGGGGTTGGGGGGGTGAGCAGTTCTTC
CASSPDTSGGWGGEQFF
>.|TRBV30|TRBJ2-2|.
TGTGCCTGGAGTGTACTGGACTTAAACACCGGGGAGCTGTTTTTT
CAWSVLDLNTGELFF
>few|TRBV30|TRBJ2-3|.
TGTGCCTGGAGTGTACCTAGAAAAAACACAGATACGCAGTATTTT
CAWSVPRKNTDTQYF
>.|TRBV9|TRBJ2-5|TRBD2
TGTGCCAGCAGCCCTAGGGAAGGACTAGCGCAAGAGACCCAGTACTTC
CASSPREGLAQETQYF
>few|TRBV18|TRBJ2-1|TRBD2
TGTGCCAGCTCACCACCTAGCGGGAGGGGTAATGAGCAGTTCTTC
CASSPPSGRGNEQFF
>.|TRBV5-1|TRBJ1-4|.
TGCGCCAGCACTGGCACAGGAACTAATGAAAAACTGTTTTTT
CASTGTGTNEKLFF
>few|TRBV29-1|TRBJ2-7|TRBD1
TGCAGCGTTGAAGCTCGGGCAGGGGGAGATTTCGAGCAGTACTTC
CSVEARAGGDFEQYF
>.|TRBV28|TRBJ1-2|TRBD1
TGTGCCAGCAGTTTATCGGGAACAGGGGGCAACTATGGCTACACCTTC
CASSLSGTGGNYGYTF
>.|TRBV6-4|TRBJ2-1|TRBD2
TGTGCCAGCAGTGCCCTAGCGGGAGCCTACAATGAGCAGTTCTTC
CASSALAGAYNEQFF
>.|TRBV4-3|TRBJ1-2|.
TGCGCCAGCAGCCAAGATGTGGGCCCCCTTAGCTACACCTTC
CASSQDVGPLSYTF
>.|TRBV28|TRBJ1-2|.
TGTGCCAGCACCCTGTACGGGGGATCGCGTGGCTACACCTTC
CASTLYGGSRGYTF
>.|TRBV5-1|TRBJ1-6|.
TGCGCCAGCAGCTTCAGGACAGAGAATAATTCACCCCTCCACTTT
CASSFRTENNSPLHF
>.|TRBV11-3|TRBJ2-7|.
TGTGCCAGCAGCTTAAACAATTTCTACGAGCAGTACTTC
CASSLNNFYEQYF
>.|TRBV2|TRBJ1-5|TRBD1
TGTGCCACCCGACTGACAGGGTCGGGCAATCAGCCCCAGCATTTT
CATRLTGSGNQPQHF
>.|TRBV27|TRBJ2-1|.
TGTGCCAGCAGTTTCCGGCACCCTGGAGACAATGAGCAGTTCTTC
CASSFRHPGDNEQFF
>.|TRBV6-1|TRBJ2-7|.
TGTGCCAGCAGTGAAACCCAGGGGAACGAGCAGTACTTC
CASSETQGNEQYF
>.|TRBV9|TRBJ2-7|TRBD1
TGTGCCAGCAGCGTATCTGGGACAGGAATAGGGTACGAGCAGTACTTC
CASSVSGTGIGYEQYF
>.|TRBV6-6|TRBJ1-6|TRBD1
TGTGCCAGCAATGAACGGACAGGAAATAATTCACCCCTCCACTTT
CASNERTGNNSPLHF